The clone carrying this TCR beta chain was recorded only once. This record comes from a study of control samples from healthy donors and cancer patients. Germline V gene lookup returns CDR1 MNHNS and CDR2 SASEGT. The CDR3 has 13 residues. V was clipped by 2 bases and J by 1 base, with 5 bases between them. The table came from immunoSEQ multiplex PCR; TCRdb's copy has only in-frame clones and leaves some out. The repertoire holds around 100,000 clones, with over 85% as singletons. This TCR derives from a human donor in good health. The donor label of this sample is uncertain. Sequencing input: blood. V usage is TRBV6-1 and J usage is TRBJ1-1; D is unclear. As DNA, the CDR3 is TGTGCCAGCAGTGAAATTCCGAACACTGAAGCTTTCTTT. It specifies CASSEIPNTEAFF.